The 17 T cell receptor beta chains in this list originate from one sample, sequenced in a study of blood T cell repertoires in COVID-19. Produced via immunoSEQ multiplex PCR; TCRdb's table is partial and in-frame only. The table has more than 100,000 clones, around 84% seen once. Input material: peripheral blood. All receptors come from a woman of 80 years or more with acute or convalescent COVID-19.

The rearrangement joins TRBV7-2 to TRBJ2-3, with 7 bases aligning to TRBD1. Germline V lookup: CDR1 SGHTA, CDR2 FQGNSA. Unmatched junction bases numbered 9, after V lost 1 base and J lost 2 bases. CDR3 length: 17 residues. CDR3 protein: CASSLVRSTGITDTQYF. CDR3 DNA sequence: TGTGCCAGCAGCTTAGTACGCTCGACAGGGATCACAGATACGCAGTATTTT.

The chain combines TRBV27 with TRBJ2-3; D is uncertain. The CDR3 is 14 residues long. V lost 4 bases to trimming and J lost 0 bases, with 8 bases between them. The germline CDR1 and CDR2 sequences are MNHEY and SMNVEV (reference sequence). Written as DNA, the CDR3 is TGTGCCAGCAGTTACGGGTTTAGCACAGATACGCAGTATTTT. This encodes CASSYGFSTDTQYF.

The rearrangement joins TRBV2 to TRBJ2-5; 7 positions match TRBD1. Trimming cost V 6 bases and J 5 bases; bases outside gene matches: 9. The CDR3 length is 14 residues. The germline V gene has CDR1 SNHLY and CDR2 FYNNEI. CDR3 nucleotides: TGTGCCAGCAGCAGACAGGGCTCAAGGGAGACCCAGTACTTC. Its protein is CASSRQGSRETQYF.

This chain links TRBV29-1 with TRBJ1-1; tentative D call: TRBD1 (6 bases). CDR1 SQVTM and CDR2 ANQGSEA come from the germline V gene. The CDR3 sequence is 10 residues long. The germline V and J ends were trimmed by 6 bases and 7 bases, with 9 bases remaining between them. The CDR3 bases are TGCAGCGTGGCGGACAGTGAAGCTTTCTTT. Its translation: CSVADSEAFF.

This clone was seen only once. The gene calls are TRBV5-4 and TRBJ1-4; 12 nucleotides agree with TRBD1. The germline V gene encodes CDR1 SGHNT and CDR2 YYREEE (reference sequence). V was pared by 4 bases and J by 8 bases, with 9 bases of the junction left unmatched. This CDR3 region has 16 residues. The CDR3 coding sequence is TGTGCCAGCAGCCAGGGACAGGGGGCCGGAGGCGAAAAACTGTTTTTT. Residues: CASSQGQGAGGEKLFF.

This clone appeared once. The chain recombines TRBV18 with TRBJ2-3; possible D gene TRBD2, 6 bases. CDR3 size: 15 residues. Germline CDR1 reads KGHSH; CDR2 reads LQKENI. Trimming cost V 4 bases and J 2 bases, with 13 bases left between them. In DNA form, the CDR3 reads TGTGCCAGCTCACAAGATAGCGGTTTCACAGATACGCAGTATTTT. Protein sequence: CASSQDSGFTDTQYF. The whole variable domain, filled in from reference TRBV18 and TRBJ2-3, reads NAGVMQNPRHLVRRRGQEARLRCSPMKGHSHVYWYRQLPEEGLKFMVYLQKENIIDESGMPKERFSAEFPKEGPSILRIQQVVRGDSAAYFCASSQDSGFTDTQYFGPGTRLTVL.

The chain has TRBV19 and TRBJ1-5; tentatively, D is TRBD1 (6 bases). Germline CDR1 and CDR2: LNHDA and SQIVND (reference sequence). Trimming removed 7 bases from V and 2 bases from J, with 12 bases in between. This CDR3 has 14 residues. CDR3: CASKGDRRNQPQHF. The CDR3 DNA follows: TGTGCCAGTAAGGGAGACAGGCGCAATCAGCCCCAGCATTTT.

The rearrangement links TRBV19 to TRBJ1-1; no clear D gene. Trimming cost V 0 bases and J 6 bases, with 11 bases left between them. Germline V gene sequence: CDR1 LNHDA, CDR2 SQIVND (reference sequence). This CDR3 region has 14 residues. The chain's CDR3 is CASSIDRSIAEAFF. DNA of the CDR3: TGTGCCAGTAGTATAGATAGGAGCATCGCTGAAGCTTTCTTT.

This clone was seen a single time. This rearrangement joins TRBV2 to TRBJ1-1, with a possible D match to TRBD1 (5 bases). V dropped 6 bases and J dropped 1 base, with 15 bases sitting between them. This CDR3 contains 15 residues. Germline CDR1 SNHLY, CDR2 FYNNEI. This CDR3 is CASSQRTHQNTEAFF. As DNA, the CDR3 is TGTGCCAGCAGCCAGAGGACACACCAGAACACTGAAGCTTTCTTT.

The V gene is TRBV6-5, the J gene TRBJ1-2; 7 bases are a match to TRBD1. CDR1 and CDR2 (germline): MNHEY, SVGAGI. The CDR3 is 12 amino acids. Trimming at V came to 7 bases and at J to 4 bases, leaving 3 bases not matched to a gene. CDR3 coding DNA: TGTGCCAGCAAGACAGGGTCCTATGGCTACACCTTC. This sequence encodes CASKTGSYGYTF.

This rearrangement joins TRBV7-2 to TRBJ2-5; 13 bases align to TRBD2. This CDR3 is built from 15 residues. Germline V gives CDR1 SGHTA, CDR2 FQGNSA. V shed 5 bases and J 4 bases; nucleotides not matched to a gene: 4. CDR3 region: CASSATSGGAETQYF. The CDR3 region has the DNA TGTGCCAGCAGCGCAACTAGCGGGGGGGCAGAGACCCAGTACTTC.

This clone appeared once. The J gene is TRBJ1-2, the V gene TRBV2, with a weak D call TRBD1 (5 bases). Germline assignment: CDR1 SNHLY and CDR2 FYNNEI. Trimming took off 5 bases at V and 0 bases at J, with 13 bases between the two ends. The CDR3 length is 15 residues. This CDR3 is CASSTRQNTNYGYTF. In DNA form, the CDR3 reads TGTGCCAGCAGTACGAGACAGAATACTAACTATGGCTACACCTTC.

This chain connects TRBV11-2 to TRBJ1-4; 8 bases match TRBD1. The CDR3 has 15 amino acids. V lost 4 bases to trimming and J lost 8 bases; unmatched junction nucleotides: 9. The germline gives CDR1 SGHAT, CDR2 FQNNGV. The CDR3 here is CASSSRQGPIEKLFF. The CDR3 DNA follows: TGTGCCAGCAGCTCCCGACAGGGGCCGATCGAAAAACTGTTTTTT. The complete variable domain, with remaining parts taken from reference TRBV11-2 and TRBJ1-4, reads EAGVAQSPRYKIIEKRQSVAFWCNPISGHATLYWYQQILGQGPKLLIQFQNNGVVDDSQLPKDRFSAERLKGVDSTLKIQPAKLEDSAVYLCASSSRQGPIEKLFFGSGTQLSVL.

The chain links TRBV4-1 to TRBJ2-1, with unresolved D. V was cut by 4 bases and J by 6 bases, with 4 bases left in between. Germline CDR1 is MGHRA and CDR2 is YSYEKL. This CDR3 contains 11 residues. The CDR3 sequence: CASSRGNEQFF. The CDR3, as DNA: TGCGCCAGCAGCCGAGGCAATGAGCAGTTCTTC.

This clone was seen more than once but under ten times. This chain joins TRBV18 and TRBJ2-1, with 10 positions matching TRBD2. Germline V CDR1 and CDR2: KGHSH, LQKENI. This CDR3 contains 16 residues. V shed 4 bases and J 3 bases; nucleotides not matched to a gene: 6. The CDR3 spells CASSLQREGLYNEQFF. The CDR3 DNA is TGTGCCAGCTCACTGCAGCGGGAGGGCCTCTACAATGAGCAGTTCTTC.

This clone was counted only a few times. V gene TRBV4-1 combines with J gene TRBJ1-1; 10 nucleotides align to TRBD1. V shed 3 bases and J 0 bases; nucleotides not matched to a gene: 4. The CDR3 totals 16 residues. The V gene's germline CDR1 is MGHRA and CDR2 YSYEKL. CDR3 in DNA: TGCGCCAGCAGCCACGACAGGGGGCGAATGAACACTGAAGCTTTCTTT. The encoded protein is CASSHDRGRMNTEAFF.

Regarding this clone: Other nucleotide sequences from this sample produce the same CDR3. V and J are TRBV5-1 and TRBJ1-1; D perhaps matches TRBD1 (5 bases). Germline V gene sequence: CDR1 SGHRS, CDR2 YFSETQ. V was pared by 0 bases and J by 1 base, with 7 bases between. The CDR3 runs to 14 residues. CDR3 sequence: CASSLATGNTEAFF. Written as DNA, the CDR3 is TGCGCCAGCAGCTTGGCAACAGGGAACACTGAAGCTTTCTTT.